These T cell receptor beta chains were read from a single sample in a study of OX40 agonist ivuxolimab in advanced cancers. Sequenced by immunoSEQ multiplex PCR; TCRdb stores in-frame clones only, minus some. Of some 50,000 clones listed, nearly 90% were seen once; the top ten hold around 1.5%. Sequenced here: CD4+ or CD8+ T cells sorted from blood, sampled in a trial of the OX40 agonist ivuxolimab. Every receptor here comes from an adult with an advanced solid tumor such as melanoma, head and neck, liver or kidney cancer. CDR3s include the opening cysteine and the closing phenylalanine or tryptophan. The order of the fields is J gene, V gene, D gene, CDR3 DNA, CDR3 protein. D genes are given only for firm matches.

TRBJ2-7 | TRBV28 | NA | TGTGCCAGCAGTTTTCAAGGGGTCGGTGAGCAGTACTTC | CASSFQGVGEQYF
TRBJ1-4 | TRBV18 | NA | TGTGCCAGCTCACCATCACTGAATGAAAAACTGTTTTTT | CASSPSLNEKLFF
TRBJ2-7 | TRBV6-5 | NA | TGTGCCAGCAGTTACGACGAGACTGGGAGCTCCTACGAGCAGTACTTC | CASSYDETGSSYEQYF
TRBJ1-2 | TRBV28 | NA | TGTGCCAGCAGCCATGGACAGCGGCCATGGGATGGCTACACCTTC | CASSHGQRPWDGYTF
TRBJ2-5 | TRBV30 | NA | TGTGCCTGGAGTGTATACGGAGAGACCCAGTACTTC | CAWSVYGETQYF
TRBJ1-5 | TRBV21-1 | NA | TGTGCCAGCAGCAACAAAACAGGGTCCCCTAATCAGCCCCAGCATTTT | CASSNKTGSPNQPQHF
TRBJ1-2 | TRBV6-1 | TRBD1 | TGTGCCAGCAGTCCCGACAGGGCCAGTAGGAATGGCTACACCTTC | CASSPDRASRNGYTF
TRBJ1-5 | TRBV6-1 | NA | TGTGCCAGCAGTGAGAATTGGTGGGAGGTAGGCCAGCCCCAGCATTTT | CASSENWWEVGQPQHF
TRBJ2-1 | TRBV10-2 | TRBD2 | TGCGCCAGCAGTGACTTGACGGGGGGGCGCAGGGAGCAGTTCTTC | CASSDLTGGRREQFF
TRBJ1-1 | TRBV6-4 | NA | TGTGCCAGCAGTGAATCTGGGGGGCGCACTGAAGCTTTCTTT | CASSESGGRTEAFF
TRBJ2-4 | TRBV5-4 | NA | TGTGCCAGCAGCTTGGGGGATCCCTTAGCCAAAAACATTCAGTACTTC | CASSLGDPLAKNIQYF
TRBJ2-6 | TRBV19 | NA | TGTGCCAGTAGTGCTGGGGCCTCTGGGGCCAACGTCCTGACTTTC | CASSAGASGANVLTF
TRBJ1-3 | TRBV4-1 | NA | TGCGCCAGCAGCCAATCGGGGGCTGGAAACACCATATATTTT | CASSQSGAGNTIYF
TRBJ1-1 | TRBV11-2 | TRBD1 | TGTGCCAGCAGCTTAGACTCGACAGGGCAAGGAACTGAAGCTTTCTTT | CASSLDSTGQGTEAFF
TRBJ2-1 | TRBV5-4 | NA | TGTGCCAGCAGCTTTAAAAGGGGGAGAGGTCATCATGAGCAGTTCTTC | CASSFKRGRGHHEQFF
TRBJ1-1 | TRBV6-5 | TRBD1 | TGTGCCAGCAGCCCCGGGACAGGGAGGGAAGCTTTCTTT | CASSPGTGREAFF
TRBJ1-2 | TRBV6-6 | NA | TGTGCCAGCAGTGCTGACGCAAGCCCGTATGGCTACACCTTC | CASSADASPYGYTF
TRBJ2-2 | TRBV9 | NA | TGTGCCAGCAGCGTAGAGGGGGTCGGGGAGCTGTTTTTT | CASSVEGVGELFF
TRBJ2-3 | TRBV5-6 | NA | TGTGCCAGCAGCCCTCGGACAGACACAGATACGCAGTATTTT | CASSPRTDTDTQYF